The 13 T cell receptor beta chains given below trace back to one sample, sequenced in a study of shared clonotypes between healthy human individuals. Some clones are missing from TCRdb's copy, which holds only in-frame ones; the method was immunoSEQ multiplex PCR. The profile shows 2.3 million or so clones, approximately 93% of them singletons. Material for sequencing was naive CD4+ T cells from PBMCs. Subset meaning: CD45RA+ positively selected. The origin of the receptors is a man aged 18 to 29 in good health. Some clones in this sample may be carry-over from other donors' samples.

V gene TRBV7-3 combines with J gene TRBJ2-1, with 9 bases aligning to TRBD2. Germline lookup yields CDR1 SGHTA and CDR2 FQGTGA. V dropped 2 bases and J dropped 9; count of bases not matched to a gene: 5. This CDR3 is 14 amino acids long. CDR3 nucleotide sequence: TGTGCCAGCAGCTTATTAGCGGGAGTTCTTGAGCAGTTCTTC. Translated: CASSLLAGVLEQFF.

The chain has TRBV27 and TRBJ2-3, with TRBD1 as a possible D gene (5 bases). The CDR3 has 15 amino acids. The V gene lost 3 bases and the J gene lost 1 base, with 11 bases spanning the gap. The germline V gene encodes CDR1 MNHEY and CDR2 SMNVEV (reference sequence). This CDR3 is CASSFLGAGTDTQYF. Here the CDR3 DNA reads TGTGCCAGCAGTTTTCTAGGGGCCGGCACAGATACGCAGTATTTT.

J is TRBJ2-7 and V is TRBV25-1; D uncertain. This CDR3 contains 15 residues. Germline V gene sequence: CDR1 MGHDK, CDR2 SYGVNS. V was shortened by 1 base and J by 1 base, with 11 bases between the two germline ends. The CDR3 coding sequence is TGTGCCAGCAGTGAATCCTGGAAAGGGTCCTACGAGCAGTACTTC. This encodes CASSESWKGSYEQYF.

The chain recombines TRBV6-1 with TRBJ2-1; 13 positions agree with TRBD2. The CDR3 length is 21 residues. V lost 1 base and J lost 8; bases outside the gene matches: 20. The germline V gene has CDR1 MNHNS and CDR2 SASEGT. CDR3 sequence (DNA): TGTGCCAGCAGTGAAGTTTTGGCTAAAACGGGACTAGCGGGATTTATCGATGAGCAGTTCTTC. Its protein is CASSEVLAKTGLAGFIDEQFF.

The J gene is TRBJ2-7, the V gene TRBV15; unclear D gene. V was cut by 1 base and J by 9 bases, with 13 bases left in between. Germline values: CDR1 LNHNV, CDR2 YYDKDF (reference sequence). The CDR3 is made up of 13 amino acids. The CDR3, as DNA: TGTGCCACCAGCAGAGGGGCACCCTCAATGCAGTACTTC. Translation: CATSRGAPSMQYF.

J is TRBJ2-5 and V is TRBV2; 10 bases are a match to TRBD1. CDR1 is SNHLY, CDR2 FYNNEI, per germline. The V and J ends lost 8 bases and 5 bases, in that order; junction bases with no gene match: 5. The CDR3 sequence is 13 residues long. CDR3 sequence (DNA): TGTGCCAGCCAGGACAGGGGGAGGGAGACCCAGTACTTC. Translation: CASQDRGRETQYF.

This clone was recorded only once. The chain carries TRBV7-3 and TRBJ2-1, with TRBD2 matching over 10 bases. The CDR3 sequence is 15 residues long. The J segment lost 6 bases and the V segment lost 2 bases, leaving 4 bases of the junction unmatched. Germline V gene sequence: CDR1 SGHTA, CDR2 FQGTGA. This CDR3 is CASSLVAGGPNEQFF. CDR3 in DNA: TGTGCCAGCAGCTTAGTAGCGGGAGGCCCCAATGAGCAGTTCTTC. Full variable domain (outside the CDR3, taken from reference TRBV7-3 and TRBJ2-1): GAGVSQTPSNKVTEKGKYVELRCDPISGHTALYWYRQSLGQGPEFLIYFQGTGAADDSGLPNDRFFAVRPEGSVSTLKIQRTERGDSAVYLCASSLVAGGPNEQFFGPGTRLTVL.

The chain joins TRBV30 to TRBJ2-5; D might be TRBD1 or TRBD2, each matching 6 bases. CDR3 size: 17 residues. V was clipped by 3 bases and J by 1 base, with 21 bases between them. In germline, CDR1 is GTSNPN, CDR2 SVGIG (reference sequence). In nucleotides, the CDR3 is TGTGCCTGGAGCCGCTTGCAAGCGGAGGGGGGCCAAGAGACCCAGTACTTC. Translation gives CAWSRLQAEGGQETQYF.

The rearrangement uses TRBV16 and TRBJ2-1; D possibly corresponds to TRBD2 (6 bases). Germline V gene sequence: CDR1 KGHSY, CDR2 FQNENV. Deletions cut 2 bases from V and 5 bases from J, with 7 bases between. The CDR3 sequence is 13 residues long. CDR3 loop: CASSQGGNNEQFF. CDR3 coding DNA: TGTGCCAGCAGCCAAGGGGGGAACAATGAGCAGTTCTTC.

The chain couples TRBV28 to TRBJ1-1, with TRBD1 as a possible D gene (6 bases). In germline, CDR1 is MDHEN, CDR2 SYDVKM. CDR3 length equals 16 residues. Trimming left V 3 bases short and J 1 base short, with 15 bases between. The CDR3 reads CASSLGGIGRNTEAFF. DNA for the CDR3: TGTGCCAGCAGTTTGGGGGGCATAGGGAGGAACACTGAAGCTTTCTTT.

V gene TRBV18 combines with J gene TRBJ2-7; perhaps TRBD1 as D (6 bases). The germline V and J ends were trimmed by 3 bases and 4 bases, with 13 bases remaining between them. CDR3 length: 14 amino acids. Germline CDR1 KGHSH, CDR2 LQKENI. The CDR3 sequence: CASSPVAGAYEQYF. DNA of the CDR3: TGTGCCAGCTCACCGGTGGCAGGGGCTTACGAGCAGTACTTC.

The genes are TRBV28 and TRBJ1-5; D uncertain. The ends were cut back, 6 bases at V and 3 bases at J, with 15 bases in the middle. From germline, CDR1 is MDHEN and CDR2 SYDVKM. The CDR3 is 15 amino acids. Written as DNA, the CDR3 is TGTGCCAGCAGATTAGCCTCGGTCCTCAATCAGCCCCAGCATTTT. Protein sequence: CASRLASVLNQPQHF.

V gene TRBV5-1 combines with J gene TRBJ2-7, with 8 bases aligning to TRBD2. Germline V gene lookup returns CDR1 SGHRS and CDR2 YFSETQ. The CDR3 loop spans 16 amino acids. V lost 4 bases and J lost 0; bases outside the gene matches: 9. CDR3 DNA sequence: TGCGCCAGCAGCCTAAGGACTAGCCGGAGCTCCTACGAGCAGTACTTC. It yields the protein CASSLRTSRSSYEQYF.